Listed here are 5 T cell receptor beta chains from one sample, sequenced in a study of T cells after yellow fever vaccination. TCRdb re-derived calls from the 5' RACE reads in MiXCR, one entry per CDR3 protein. The top ten clones hold 2.5% of a sample with 100,000 to 150,000 distinct CDR3 sequences, 7.4% of them seen once. The sample here was CD4+ T cells sorted from PBMCs, taken roughly 10 days after the first yellow fever vaccination. The receptors were sampled from a young man who received the YFV17D yellow fever vaccine.

There are many counts of this clonotype. The chain carries TRBV5-1 and TRBJ1-1; weak D call: TRBD1 (6 bases). Germline CDR1 reads SGHRS; CDR2 reads YFSETQ. Trimming took 0 bases from V and 3 from J, leaving 12 bases between them. This CDR3 has 15 amino acids. CDR3 amino acids: CASSLGPAGDTEAFF. Here the CDR3 DNA reads TGCGCCAGCAGCTTGGGGCCCGCAGGGGACACTGAAGCTTTCTTT.

This chain links TRBV5-1 with TRBJ1-6, with D unclear. V was shortened by 2 bases and J by 7 bases, with 10 bases between the two germline ends. Germline CDR1 is SGHRS and CDR2 is YFSETQ. CDR3 length: 14 amino acids. The CDR3 nucleotides read TGCGCCAGCAGCTTAGTCTCGCGAAATTCACCCCTCCACTTT. This gives the protein CASSLVSRNSPLHF.

In this sample, this clonotype turned up many times. The DNA for the CDR3 is TGTGCCAGCTCACCGCAGGTGAACACTGAAGCTTTCTTT. The encoded protein is CASSPQVNTEAFF. This chain links TRBV18 with TRBJ1-1; no firm D call. This CDR3 spans 13 amino acids. Germline CDR1 reads KGHSH; CDR2 reads LQKENI. The ends were cut back, 3 bases at V and 0 bases at J, with 5 bases in the middle. Combining the CDR3 with reference TRBV18 and TRBJ1-1 gives the whole variable domain NAGVMQNPRHLVRRRGQEARLRCSPMKGHSHVYWYRQLPEEGLKFMVYLQKENIIDESGMPKERFSAEFPKEGPSILRIQQVVRGDSAAYFCASSPQVNTEAFFGQGTRLTVV.

This clonotype was recorded at least ten times. The chain joins TRBV11-2 to TRBJ2-5; D might be TRBD2 (6 bases). From germline, CDR1 is SGHAT and CDR2 FQNNGV. Deletions cut 3 bases from V and 2 bases from J, with 10 bases between. The CDR3 runs to 14 residues. The CDR3 DNA sequence: TGTGCCAGCAGCTTGGAACTAGCACAAGAGACCCAGTACTTC. Amino acid sequence: CASSLELAQETQYF.

The rearrangement links TRBV5-1 to TRBJ2-5; D gene unclear. V was clipped by 4 bases and J by 5 bases, with 15 bases between them. CDR1 and CDR2 from the germline V gene are SGHRS and YFSETQ. CDR3 size: 14 residues. This CDR3 is CASSGGSTGETQYF. CDR3 DNA: TGCGCCAGCAGCGGCGGAAGCACGGGCGAGACCCAGTACTTC.